The 11 T cell receptor beta chains below all came from one sample that was sequenced in a study of Graves' ophthalmopathy and Graves' hyperthyroidism. As the template, RNA transcripts were used to amplify TCR beta CDR3 regions. In the first round, RT-PCR was carried out with HTBI primers, and a multiplex PCR formed the second round. TCRdb itself ran the multiplex PCR reads through MiXCR, one entry per CDR3 protein. The table has about 620,000 distinct CDR3 sequences, about a fifth seen once. Material: peripheral blood. All receptors derive from a woman between 18 and 30 years old with stable Graves' hyperthyroidism. Some clones in this sample may be carry-over from other donors' samples.

This clonotype was found many times. The CDR3 sequence is CAWSTEGSSYEQYF. The CDR3 nucleotides read TGTGCCTGGAGTACGGAGGGGAGCTCCTACGAGCAGTACTTC. The chain recombines TRBV30 with TRBJ2-7, with D tentatively TRBD2 (6 bases). The CDR3 has 14 residues. Germline values: CDR1 GTSNPN, CDR2 SVGIG (reference sequence). Deletions cut 2 bases from V and 0 bases from J, with 11 bases between.

The CDR3 loop reads CASSRQGFGELFF. The CDR3 bases are TGCGCCAGCAGCCGACAGGGGTTCGGGGAGCTGTTTTTT. The chain recombines TRBV4-1 with TRBJ2-2, with 8 bases aligning to TRBD1. Germline V gives CDR1 MGHRA, CDR2 YSYEKL. J lost 7 bases, V lost 4 bases, and 2 bases had no gene match. This CDR3 has 13 residues.

V usage is TRBV20-1 and J usage is TRBJ2-7; TRBD1 matches 9 bases. CDR1 is DFQATT and CDR2 is SNEGSKA in the germline V gene (reference sequence). This CDR3 has 13 amino acids. V gave up 6 bases and J gave up 6 bases; unmatched junction bases: 9. This CDR3 is CSAKGDRVIEQYF. The CDR3 nucleotides read TGCAGTGCCAAAGGGGACAGGGTGATCGAGCAGTACTTC.

This clonotype has a count of ten or more. The chain is built from TRBV20-1 and TRBJ2-7; D perhaps matches TRBD1 (5 bases). Germline assignment: CDR1 DFQATT and CDR2 SNEGSKA (reference sequence). CDR3 length: 13 amino acids. V lost 3 bases, J lost 0 bases, and 9 bases lay in between. CDR3 in DNA: TGCAGTGCTAGTGCAGGGCTCTCCTACGAGCAGTACTTC. Residues: CSASAGLSYEQYF.

This chain joins TRBV19 and TRBJ1-5; the match to TRBD1 covers 7 bases. Germline assignment: CDR1 LNHDA and CDR2 SQIVND (reference sequence). The CDR3 is 15 amino acids. Unmatched junction bases numbered 5, after V lost 5 bases and J lost 1 base. The CDR3 loop reads CASSHGTASNQPQHF. The DNA of the CDR3 is TGTGCCAGTAGTCACGGGACAGCCAGCAATCAGCCCCAGCATTTT.

The rearrangement uses TRBV6-2 or TRBV6-3 and TRBJ2-7; 9 bases are shared with TRBD2. The germline gives CDR1 MNHEY, CDR2 SVGEGT. Trimming at V came to 6 bases and at J to 3 bases, leaving 6 bases not matched to a gene. The CDR3 has 14 amino acids. The DNA for the CDR3 is TGTGCCAGCAGATTAGCGGGGGCCAACTACGAGCAGTACTTC. Translated: CASRLAGANYEQYF.

V usage is TRBV20-1 and J usage is TRBJ1-5; D is unclear. The CDR3 length is 14 residues. Germline V gives CDR1 DFQATT, CDR2 SNEGSKA (reference sequence). The V and J ends lost 6 bases and 4 bases respectively, with 16 bases between them. CDR3 amino acids: CSALNRNRNQPQHF. CDR3 sequence (DNA): TGCAGTGCACTGAACAGAAATCGGAATCAGCCCCAGCATTTT.

In its sample, this clonotype was seen a few times. The rearrangement joins TRBV7-9 to TRBJ2-1; D not resolved. The length of the CDR3 is 14 residues. From germline, CDR1 is SEHNR and CDR2 FQNEAQ (reference sequence). Trimming left V 1 base short and J 8 bases short, with 12 bases between. The CDR3 DNA reads TGTGCCAGCAGCTTAGTGTCTAGTATCGATGAGCAGTTCTTC. Encoded protein: CASSLVSSIDEQFF. Looking up the rest from reference TRBV7-9 and TRBJ2-1 gives the full variable domain: DTGVSQNPRHKITKRGQNVTFRCDPISEHNRLYWYRQTLGQGPEFLTYFQNEAQLEKSRLLSDRFSAERPKGSFSTLEIQRTEQGDSAMYLCASSLVSSIDEQFFGPGTRLTVL.

The sample holds one count of this clonotype. As the CDR3 is not closed by the conserved phenylalanine or tryptophan, this likely results from a read error. This chain joins TRBV28 and TRBJ1-2; tentative D call: TRBD1 (5 bases). Germline CDR1 and CDR2: MDHEN and SYDVKM. The CDR3 length is 14 residues. The V end lost 3 bases, the J end lost 6 bases, and 14 bases lay between the germline ends. DNA of the CDR3: TGTGCCAGCAGTTTTGGCCAGGGAGGTGATGGCTACACCGTC. Translation gives CASSFGQGGDGYTV.

This clonotype was picked up a small number of times. The CDR3 nucleotides read TGTGCCAGCTCACGAACTGCCTTTAGGAAGCCTCAGCCCCAGCATTTT. It translates to CASSRTAFRKPQPQHF. The V gene is TRBV18, the J gene TRBJ1-5; D is uncertain. Germline V gene lookup returns CDR1 KGHSH and CDR2 LQKENI. V lost 4 bases and J 6 bases, leaving 19 bases between the germline ends. The CDR3 totals 16 residues.

This clonotype was seen ten or more times. This chain joins TRBV20-1 and TRBJ1-1; 8 bases align to TRBD1. CDR3 length equals 14 residues. The germline V gene has CDR1 DFQATT and CDR2 SNEGSKA (reference sequence). The trim removed 3 bases at V and 5 bases at J, leaving 8 bases unmatched. The chain's CDR3 is CSARDQGAGTEAFF. CDR3 coding DNA: TGCAGTGCTAGGGATCAGGGGGCAGGAACTGAAGCTTTCTTT.